Presented here are 18 T cell receptor beta chains from one specimen sequenced in a study of PD-L1 blockade in urothelial cancer. Using immunoSEQ multiplex PCR, the repertoire was profiled, and TCRdb retains in-frame clones only, with some absent. The sample contains about 29,000 clones, around 90% of which appear only once. Sequenced material: PBMCs, taken around atezolizumab (anti-PD-L1) treatment. The source of these receptors is a man aged 45-65 years with urothelial cancer.

This chain connects TRBV6-5 to TRBJ2-5; 7 bases line up with TRBD2. V was clipped by 2 bases and J by 7 bases; unmatched bases: 4. The length of the CDR3 is 13 residues. Germline loops: CDR1 MNHEY, CDR2 SVGAGI. The CDR3 sequence is CASSYIREGTQYF. As DNA, the CDR3 is TGTGCCAGCAGTTACATAAGGGAGGGGACCCAGTACTTC.

V usage is TRBV7-9 and J usage is TRBJ1-5; D gene ambiguous. The CDR3 runs 13 residues. Trimming cost V 1 base and J 7 bases, with 8 bases left between them. Germline V CDR1 and CDR2: SEHNR, FQNEAQ (reference sequence). CDR3: CASSLGGPQPQHF. The DNA of the CDR3 is TGTGCCAGCAGCTTAGGTGGCCCGCAGCCCCAGCATTTT.

CDR3 sequence (DNA): TGTGCCAGCAGCTTGGGCCAGTGGCCAGGGGACAAGCAGTACTTC. Amino acids: CASSLGQWPGDKQYF. The rearrangement uses TRBV5-6 and TRBJ2-7; perhaps TRBD1 as D (6 bases). CDR1 is SGHDT, CDR2 YYEEEE, per germline. V was shortened by 0 bases and J by 8 bases, with 18 bases between the two germline ends. The CDR3 runs to 15 residues.

The rearrangement joins TRBV5-1 to TRBJ2-7; the match to TRBD2 covers 7 bases. Unmatched junction bases numbered 3, after V lost 0 bases and J lost 3 bases. This CDR3 has 14 amino acids. CDR1 and CDR2 from the germline V gene are SGHRS and YFSETQ. In nucleotides, the CDR3 is TGCGCCAGCAGCTTGGCCGGGACTAACTACGAGCAGTACTTC. Protein sequence: CASSLAGTNYEQYF.

The chain uses TRBV19 and TRBJ2-4, with 7 bases identical to TRBD1. V shed 8 bases and J 8 bases; nucleotides not matched to a gene: 12. The CDR3 has 14 amino acids. Germline assignment: CDR1 LNHDA and CDR2 SQIVND (reference sequence). For the CDR3, the DNA is TGTGCCAGTCGTTCCATCACCGGGACAGACATTCAGTACTTC. Amino acids: CASRSITGTDIQYF.

V usage is TRBV10-1 and J usage is TRBJ2-1; TRBD2 matches 8 bases. Trimming removed 4 bases from V and 6 bases from J; junction bases left unmatched: 5. Germline V gene lookup returns CDR1 WNHNN and CDR2 SYGVQD (reference sequence). The CDR3 has 14 residues. In nucleotides, the CDR3 is TGCGCCAGCAGTGCTAGCGGGCTAGGCAATGAGCAGTTCTTC. Its translation is CASSASGLGNEQFF.

The chain carries TRBV11-2 and TRBJ2-2; 7 nucleotides agree with TRBD1. The V gene's germline CDR1 is SGHAT and CDR2 FQNNGV. The ends lost 5 bases at V and 5 bases at J; junction bases unmatched: 5. The CDR3 is made up of 14 amino acids. DNA for the CDR3: TGTGCCAGCAGCGAACAGGGGTCGACCGGGGAGCTGTTTTTT. Translating gives CASSEQGSTGELFF.

The chain links TRBV27 to TRBJ2-3, with 7 bases identical to TRBD2. V gave up 4 bases and J gave up 2 bases; unmatched junction bases: 6. Germline V gives CDR1 MNHEY, CDR2 SMNVEV (reference sequence). This CDR3 is 15 amino acids long. This chain's CDR3 is CASSSPAGPTDTQYF. The CDR3 region has the DNA TGTGCCAGCAGTTCCCCAGCGGGACCCACAGATACGCAGTATTTT.

The gene calls are TRBV7-2 and TRBJ1-2; D is unresolved. Germline CDR1 reads SGHTA; CDR2 reads FQGNSA. The V gene lost 1 base and the J gene lost 4 bases, with 10 bases spanning the gap. The CDR3 totals 14 residues. CDR3 sequence: CASSLERVSYGYTF. The CDR3 DNA reads as TGTGCCAGCAGCTTAGAGAGAGTTAGCTATGGCTACACCTTC.

This clone came up a few times. CDR3 DNA sequence: TGTGCCAGCTCACCAGGGGCGCGCGATGAAAAACTGTTTTTT. It is translated as CASSPGARDEKLFF. The V and J genes are TRBV18 and TRBJ1-4, with D perhaps TRBD1 (5 bases). The CDR3 sequence is 14 residues long. V lost 2 bases to trimming and J lost 6 bases, with 10 bases between them. Germline CDR1 reads KGHSH; CDR2 reads LQKENI.

This clone occurred a few times. The chain employs TRBV19 and TRBJ1-1; 8 bases are a match to TRBD1. The CDR3 has 14 residues. The germline V gene encodes CDR1 LNHDA and CDR2 SQIVND (reference sequence). The V and J ends lost 9 bases and 5 bases, in that order; junction bases with no gene match: 11. As DNA, the CDR3 is TGTGCCAGCTCCCTGGACAGGGCGAGGACTGAAGCTTTCTTT. This encodes CASSLDRARTEAFF. Full variable domain (rest looked up from reference TRBV19 and TRBJ1-1): DGGITQSPKYLFRKEGQNVTLSCEQNLNHDAMYWYRQDPGQGLRLIYYSQIVNDFQKGDIAEGYSVSREKKESFPLTVTSAQKNPTAFYLCASSLDRARTEAFFGQGTRLTVV.

J is TRBJ1-5 and V is TRBV19; perhaps TRBD1 as D (5 bases). The CDR3 is made up of 14 amino acids. V lost 1 base, J lost 3 bases, and 7 bases lay in between. From germline, CDR1 is LNHDA and CDR2 SQIVND (reference sequence). CDR3 DNA sequence: TGTGCCAGTAGTATAGGACAGAACAATCAGCCCCAGCATTTT. This encodes CASSIGQNNQPQHF.

The genes are TRBV19 and TRBJ2-5, with 12 nucleotides matching TRBD2. The CDR3 is 15 residues long. CDR1 is LNHDA and CDR2 is SQIVND in the germline V gene (reference sequence). With V trimmed by 1 base and J by 4 bases, 1 base remained unmatched. CDR3 sequence reads: CASSIALAGGETQYF. CDR3 coding DNA: TGTGCCAGTAGTATAGCACTAGCGGGGGGAGAGACCCAGTACTTC.

V and J are TRBV10-3 and TRBJ1-3, with TRBD1 matching 8 bases. Germline lookup yields CDR1 ENHRY and CDR2 SYGVKD. V was pared by 7 bases and J by 2 bases, with 4 bases of the junction left unmatched. The CDR3 sequence is 14 residues long. CDR3 loop: CAIKDRGTGNTIYF. The CDR3 nucleotides are TGTGCCATCAAAGACAGGGGAACTGGAAACACCATATATTTT.

The chain recombines TRBV19 with TRBJ1-6; D gene uncertain. The germline V and J ends were trimmed by 2 bases and 9 bases, with 14 bases remaining between them. The CDR3 totals 15 residues. Germline V CDR1 and CDR2: LNHDA, SQIVND (reference sequence). The CDR3 spells CASSISLAPGSPLHF. The CDR3 nucleotides are TGTGCCAGTAGTATAAGCCTCGCCCCGGGTTCACCCCTCCACTTT. Together with reference TRBV19 and TRBJ1-6, the CDR3 gives the full variable domain: DGGITQSPKYLFRKEGQNVTLSCEQNLNHDAMYWYRQDPGQGLRLIYYSQIVNDFQKGDIAEGYSVSREKKESFPLTVTSAQKNPTAFYLCASSISLAPGSPLHFGNGTRLTVT.

This chain connects TRBV5-1 to TRBJ2-2; tentative D call: TRBD2 (6 bases). Trimming removed 0 bases from V and 11 bases from J, with 14 bases in between. The CDR3 spans 14 residues. Germline assignment: CDR1 SGHRS and CDR2 YFSETQ. This CDR3 is CASSLGLWEDELFF. The CDR3 DNA sequence: TGCGCCAGCAGCTTGGGATTGTGGGAGGACGAGCTGTTTTTT.

In this sample, this clone turned up a few times. The rearrangement joins TRBV25-1 to TRBJ1-1; TRBD1 matches 7 bases. Losses at the gene ends were 6 bases for V and 4 bases for J; bases not matched to a gene: 14. Per germline, CDR1 MGHDK and CDR2 SYGVNS. This CDR3 is built from 16 residues. The CDR3 coding sequence is TGTGCCAGCAGGGGGACCAAAGGGGGCTTGGTCACTGAAGCTTTCTTT. It specifies CASRGTKGGLVTEAFF.

The V gene is TRBV6-1, the J gene TRBJ1-5, with D perhaps TRBD1 (5 bases). Germline assignment: CDR1 MNHNS and CDR2 SASEGT. V was pared by 4 bases and J by 4 bases, with 11 bases between. There are 14 residues in the CDR3. CDR3 in amino acids: CASSAQGTNQPQHF. The CDR3 nucleotides read TGTGCCAGCAGTGCCCAGGGAACTAATCAGCCCCAGCATTTT.